The entry below describes one TCR beta chain. Antigen: not known. Researchers ran the PCR with 60 Vbeta and 13 Jbeta primers. TCRdb's copy holds only in-frame clones and misses some; the assay was immunoSEQ multiplex PCR. The repertoire has about 160,000 clones, approximately 80% of them found once; the top ten carry roughly 1.3%. The CDR3 totals 14 residues. This sample was taken from a study of cytomegalovirus exposure and HLA in healthy donors. Study-level results: Common viral pathogens were later found to be apparently linked to several of the most significant clusters.

The sequenced sample was PBMCs. The rearrangement links TRBV21-1 to TRBJ1-1; the table gives TRBD1 as D, unverified against the DNA. TRBV21-1 is recorded as a pseudogene. This clonotype was obtained from a woman between 50 and 59 years old in good health and CMV-seronegative. The CDR3 coding sequence is TGTGCCAGCAGCATCAGTGACAGGAACACTGAAGCTTTCTTT. Protein sequence: CASSISDRNTEAFF.